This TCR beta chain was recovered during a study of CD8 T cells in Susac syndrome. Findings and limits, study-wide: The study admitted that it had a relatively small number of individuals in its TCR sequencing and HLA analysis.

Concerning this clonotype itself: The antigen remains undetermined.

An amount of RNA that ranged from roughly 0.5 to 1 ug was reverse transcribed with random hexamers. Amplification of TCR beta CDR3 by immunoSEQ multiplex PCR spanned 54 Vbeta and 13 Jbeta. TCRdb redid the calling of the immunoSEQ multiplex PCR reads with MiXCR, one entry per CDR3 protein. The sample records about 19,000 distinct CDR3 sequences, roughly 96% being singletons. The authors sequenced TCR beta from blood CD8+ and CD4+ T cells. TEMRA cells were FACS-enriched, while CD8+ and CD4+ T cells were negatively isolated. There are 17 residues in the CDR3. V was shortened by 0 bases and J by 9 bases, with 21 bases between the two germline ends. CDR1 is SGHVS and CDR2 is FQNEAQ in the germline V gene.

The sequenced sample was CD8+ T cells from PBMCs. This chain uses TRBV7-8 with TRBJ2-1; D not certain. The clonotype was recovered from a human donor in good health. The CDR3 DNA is TGTGCCAGCAGCTTAGCCCGCCCGGCTTTTGATGTAGGTGAGCAGTTCTTC. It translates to CASSLARPAFDVGEQFF. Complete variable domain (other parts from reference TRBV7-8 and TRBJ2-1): GAGVSQSPRYKVAKRGQDVALRCDPISGHVSLFWYQQALGQGPEFLTYFQNEAQLDKSGLPSDRFFAERPEGSVSTLKIQRTQQEDSAVYLCASSLARPAFDVGEQFFGPGTRLTVL.